Each of the 8 T cell receptor beta chains below was sequenced from the same sample in a study of blood T cell dynamics during melanoma immunotherapy. Assay: immunoSEQ multiplex PCR; the TCRdb copy retains only in-frame clones and omits some. Of hundreds of clones in the sample, less than 70% are singletons; the top ten hold 15% to 25%. Time point meaning: week 3, after first cycle of checkpoint inhibitor. The material was central memory CD8+ T cells from blood, obtained from a patient treated with checkpoint blockade. These receptors all stem from a human donor with melanoma.

This chain connects TRBV11-1 to TRBJ2-1; D is ambiguous. From germline, CDR1 is SGHAT and CDR2 FQDESV (reference sequence). The ends were cut back, 3 bases at V and 0 bases at J, with 9 bases in the middle. The CDR3 consists of 15 residues. CDR3 protein: CASSFGESSYNEQFF. In DNA, the CDR3 is TGTGCCAGCAGCTTTGGGGAAAGCTCCTACAATGAGCAGTTCTTC.

The chain links TRBV6-5 to TRBJ2-1; a weak D match, TRBD1 (5 bases). The CDR3 consists of 14 residues. V was shortened by 5 bases and J by 2 bases, with 10 bases between the two germline ends. Germline CDR1 MNHEY, CDR2 SVGAGI. This CDR3 is CASSTPDTYNEQFF. CDR3 coding DNA: TGTGCCAGCAGTACCCCGGACACCTACAATGAGCAGTTCTTC.

The chain couples TRBV7-8 to TRBJ2-7, with 13 bases fitting TRBD2. The junction had 4 bases not matched to a gene; V was cut back by 5 bases and J by 0 bases. Germline V lookup: CDR1 SGHVS, CDR2 FQNEAQ. The length of the CDR3 is 16 residues. The CDR3 here is CASSPWTSGSSYEQYF. CDR3 bases: TGTGCCAGCAGCCCCTGGACTAGCGGGAGCTCCTACGAGCAGTACTTC.

CDR3 in amino acids: CASSYKSSGGTGELFF. CDR3 in DNA: TGTGCCAGCAGTTACAAGTCTAGCGGGGGCACCGGGGAGCTGTTTTTT. The chain uses TRBV6-5 and TRBJ2-2, with 10 bases fitting TRBD2. CDR1 and CDR2 from the germline V gene are MNHEY and SVGAGI. This CDR3 has 16 amino acids. Losses at the gene ends were 2 bases for V and 4 bases for J; bases not matched to a gene: 4.

This clone was detected once. The chain uses TRBV27 and TRBJ1-2; 10 positions match TRBD1. Germline lookup yields CDR1 MNHEY and CDR2 SMNVEV (reference sequence). V lost 6 bases, J lost 8 bases, and 12 bases stayed unmatched. The CDR3 is 15 amino acids. Here the CDR3 reads CASRARDRGTGGYTF. CDR3 in DNA: TGTGCCAGCAGGGCTAGGGACAGGGGTACCGGCGGCTACACCTTC.

The V call is TRBV6-1, the J call TRBJ2-3; 8 bases fit TRBD2. With V trimmed by 1 base and J by 2 bases, 11 bases remained unmatched. The CDR3 covers 18 residues. Germline V gene data show CDR1 as MNHNS and CDR2 as SASEGT. CDR3 amino acids: CASSEVPSGRTSTDTQYF. CDR3 bases: TGTGCCAGCAGTGAAGTACCTAGCGGGCGAACTTCCACAGATACGCAGTATTTT.

The chain recombines TRBV19 with TRBJ2-3; no clear D. Trimming stripped 5 bases from V and 3 bases from J, with 9 bases between. The CDR3 has 13 residues. Germline CDR1 LNHDA, CDR2 SQIVND (reference sequence). The CDR3, as DNA: TGTGCCAGTAGTCGCGTTTGGACAGATACGCAGTATTTT. It yields the protein CASSRVWTDTQYF.

J is TRBJ2-5 and V is TRBV2; D is unresolved. Between the trimmed V and J ends, which lost 5 bases and 5 bases, there was a span of 6 bases. Per germline, CDR1 SNHLY and CDR2 FYNNEI. The CDR3 consists of 11 residues. The CDR3 bases are TGTGCCAGCAGTTTAGGGGAGACCCAGTACTTC. Translation: CASSLGETQYF.